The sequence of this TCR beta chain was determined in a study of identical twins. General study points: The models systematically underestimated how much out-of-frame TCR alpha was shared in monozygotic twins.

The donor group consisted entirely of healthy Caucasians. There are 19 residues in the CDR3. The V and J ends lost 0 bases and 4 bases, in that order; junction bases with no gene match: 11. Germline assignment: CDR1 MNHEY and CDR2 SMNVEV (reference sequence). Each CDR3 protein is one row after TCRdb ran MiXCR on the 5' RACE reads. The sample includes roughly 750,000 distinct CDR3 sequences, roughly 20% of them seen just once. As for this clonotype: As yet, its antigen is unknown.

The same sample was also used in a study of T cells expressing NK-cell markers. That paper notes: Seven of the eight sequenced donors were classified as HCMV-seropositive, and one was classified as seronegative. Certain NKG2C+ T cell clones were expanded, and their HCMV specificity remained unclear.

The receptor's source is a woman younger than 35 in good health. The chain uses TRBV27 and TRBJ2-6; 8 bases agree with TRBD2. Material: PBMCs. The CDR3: CASSLSTRGGSSGANVLTF. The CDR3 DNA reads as TGTGCCAGCAGTTTATCCACCCGGGGGGGCTCCTCGGGGGCCAACGTCCTGACTTTC.